A single sample gave rise to the 31 T cell receptor beta chains below, sequenced in a study of T cells in Graves' hyperthyroidism and ophthalmopathy. TCR beta CDR3 region amplification was performed from RNA transcripts. TCR CDR3 underwent first-round RT-PCR with the HTBI primer set. In TCRdb, the multiplex PCR reads were re-called with MiXCR into one record per CDR3 protein. Here the sample spans 310,000 or so distinct CDR3 sequences, 15% to 20% being singletons. Sequencing was done on a sample of blood. The origin of the receptors is a woman aged 55-70 years with Graves' ophthalmopathy.

This clonotype was seen repeatedly, ten times or more. This sequence joins TRBV18 and TRBJ2-3; D call uncertain. The CDR3 has 13 amino acids. The V and J ends lost 3 bases and 0 bases respectively, with 4 bases between them. The germline V gene encodes CDR1 KGHSH and CDR2 LQKENI. The chain's CDR3 is CASSPFSTDTQYF. Here the CDR3 DNA reads TGTGCCAGCTCACCTTTCAGCACAGATACGCAGTATTTT.

In this sample, this clonotype turned up many times. The rearrangement joins TRBV11-2 to TRBJ2-7; no definite D call. Germline CDR1 reads SGHAT; CDR2 reads FQNNGV. The V end lost 5 bases, the J end lost 5 bases, and 16 bases lay between the germline ends. This CDR3 comprises 14 residues. This CDR3 reads CASSMDGSRHEQYF. The CDR3 nucleotides are TGTGCCAGCAGCATGGACGGATCTAGACACGAGCAGTACTTC.

This clonotype was counted a single time. The chain carries TRBV29-1 and TRBJ2-7; possibly TRBD1 for D (6 bases). This CDR3 is built from 16 residues. CDR1 and CDR2 from the germline V gene are SQVTM and ANQGSEA. V was clipped by 6 bases and J by 0 bases, with 21 bases between them. CDR3 nucleotides: TGCAGCGTCTCGTCGGCCGGGACATCGAGCTCCTACGAGCAGTACTTC. This encodes CSVSSAGTSSSYEQYF.

This clonotype came up many times. V gene TRBV2 combines with J gene TRBJ1-5; no firm D call. Trimming removed 3 bases at V and 5 bases at J, with 8 bases between. The germline CDR1 and CDR2 sequences are SNHLY and FYNNEI. This CDR3 is 13 amino acids long. CDR3 sequence (DNA): TGTGCCAGCAGTGACCAAGGTGATCAGCCCCAGCATTTT. Residues: CASSDQGDQPQHF.

The V and J genes are TRBV6-2 or TRBV6-3 and TRBJ2-5, with 7 bases fitting TRBD2. J gave up 2 bases and V 6 bases, and 3 bases lay outside the gene matches. Germline CDR1 is MNHEY and CDR2 is SVGEGT. CDR3 length equals 13 residues. The CDR3: CASSALAQETQYF. The DNA for the CDR3 is TGTGCCAGCAGCGCACTAGCGCAAGAGACCCAGTACTTC.

This clonotype was counted many times. This rearrangement joins TRBV2 to TRBJ1-1; maybe TRBD1 (5 bases). This CDR3 is built from 13 residues. The V end was cut by 10 bases, the J end by 1 base, with 13 bases between. The germline gives CDR1 SNHLY, CDR2 FYNNEI. The CDR3 spells CATQGVQNTEAFF. CDR3 in DNA: TGTGCCACCCAAGGGGTACAGAACACTGAAGCTTTCTTT.

The chain couples TRBV6-1 to TRBJ2-4; D gene uncertain. Per germline, CDR1 MNHNS and CDR2 SASEGT. The CDR3 sequence is 15 residues long. V lost 0 bases and J 0 bases, leaving 6 bases between the germline ends. CDR3 DNA: TGTGCCAGCAGTGAAGCGGACCTAGCCAAAAACATTCAGTACTTC. Its translation: CASSEADLAKNIQYF.

Many counts were recorded for this clonotype. This chain uses TRBV7-2 with TRBJ1-2; maybe TRBD1 (6 bases). This CDR3 is 16 amino acids long. CDR1 is SGHTA and CDR2 is FQGNSA in the germline V gene. V shed 1 base and J shed 4 bases, with 16 bases lying between them. CDR3 region: CASSLDIGQKSYGYTF. CDR3 nucleotide sequence: TGTGCCAGCAGCTTAGATATAGGACAGAAAAGCTATGGCTACACCTTC.

In its sample, this clonotype was seen once. The chain employs TRBV4-1 and TRBJ1-3; D is ambiguous. Germline V gives CDR1 MGHRA, CDR2 YSYEKL. The CDR3 contains 14 residues. V shed 0 bases and J shed 2 bases, with 5 bases lying between them. DNA for the CDR3: TGCGCCAGCAGCCAAGATAACCCTGGAAACACCATATATTTT. This codes for CASSQDNPGNTIYF.

This clonotype has ten or more counts. V usage is TRBV6-1 and J usage is TRBJ1-1; TRBD1 agrees at 7 bases. CDR3 size: 15 residues. Looked up from germline, CDR1 is MNHNS and CDR2 is SASEGT. Losses at the gene ends were 7 bases for V and 3 bases for J; bases not matched to a gene: 11. CDR3 nucleotides: TGTGCCAGCACCAAAAATCCGGGACAGTACACTGAAGCTTTCTTT. Amino acids: CASTKNPGQYTEAFF.

This clonotype was observed a few times. The CDR3 loop is CASSQDWSGVGTQYF. The CDR3 DNA reads TGTGCCAGCAGCCAAGATTGGTCAGGCGTCGGTACGCAGTATTTT. V and J are TRBV14 and TRBJ2-3; D not certain. Germline V gene data show CDR1 as SGHDN and CDR2 as FVKESK. Trimming took 0 bases from V and 8 from J, leaving 15 bases between them. This CDR3 contains 15 residues.

This clonotype was observed many times. The V call is TRBV7-9, the J call TRBJ2-7, with TRBD2 as a possible D gene (6 bases). The CDR3 runs 14 residues. Deletions cut 3 bases from V and 2 bases from J, with 11 bases between. Germline values: CDR1 SEHNR, CDR2 FQNEAQ (reference sequence). CDR3 bases: TGTGCCAGCAGCTTGACCGGGACTCCCTACGAGCAGTACTTC. Translated, it gives CASSLTGTPYEQYF.

This clonotype was recorded many times. The chain employs TRBV7-8 and TRBJ2-1, with 7 bases fitting TRBD2. This CDR3 spans 12 amino acids. Germline V lookup: CDR1 SGHVS, CDR2 FQNEAQ. V was clipped by 5 bases and J by 9 bases; unmatched bases: 4. CDR3: CASSPGGTEQFF. The CDR3 DNA is TGTGCCAGCAGCCCCGGGGGGACTGAGCAGTTCTTC.

This clonotype was seen ten or more times. The V and J genes are TRBV24-1 and TRBJ2-3, with TRBD2 identical over 8 bases. Per the germline V gene, CDR1 is KGHDR and CDR2 is SFDVKD. This CDR3 has 15 amino acids. The trim removed 4 bases at V and 5 bases at J, leaving 7 bases unmatched. Here the CDR3 DNA reads TGTGCCACCAGTGACCGGGGGGGCTCGCGAGATACGCAGTATTTT. This codes for CATSDRGGSRDTQYF.

This clonotype was seen many times. The rearrangement links TRBV14 to TRBJ1-6, with 7 positions matching TRBD1. Germline loops: CDR1 SGHDN, CDR2 FVKESK. The CDR3 consists of 15 residues. Trimming cost V 3 bases and J 9 bases; bases outside gene matches: 8. CDR3 sequence (DNA): TGTGCCAGCAGCCAGACGACAGGGAAGGCTTCACCCCTCCACTTT. Its protein is CASSQTTGKASPLHF.

There are many counts of this clonotype. V is TRBV6-2 or TRBV6-3 and J is TRBJ1-1; unclear D gene. Germline loops: CDR1 MNHEY, CDR2 SVGEGT. Between the trimmed V and J ends, which lost 2 bases and 2 bases, there was a span of 9 bases. This CDR3 has 14 amino acids. CDR3 residues: CASSYDTTNTEAFF. The DNA of the CDR3 is TGTGCCAGCAGTTACGACACGACAAACACTGAAGCTTTCTTT.

This clonotype was observed a handful of times. V usage is TRBV6-1 and J usage is TRBJ2-3; 11 bases line up with TRBD2. Germline values: CDR1 MNHNS, CDR2 SASEGT. J gave up 2 bases and V 4 bases, and 5 bases lay outside the gene matches. This CDR3 has 16 amino acids. The chain's CDR3 is CASSAAGLAATDTQYF. In DNA, the CDR3 is TGTGCCAGCAGTGCGGCGGGACTAGCGGCCACAGATACGCAGTATTTT.

This clonotype was detected a few times. The chain carries TRBV25-1 and TRBJ1-2; 7 bases match TRBD1. There are 12 residues in the CDR3. Germline lookup yields CDR1 MGHDK and CDR2 SYGVNS. V lost 5 bases and J lost 8; bases outside the gene matches: 5. This CDR3 reads CASSRQGGGYTF. In DNA, the CDR3 is TGTGCCAGCAGTCGACAGGGAGGGGGCTACACCTTC.

This clonotype was observed a few times. The V and J genes are TRBV5-1 and TRBJ2-7, with TRBD2 matching over 9 bases. V was clipped by 3 bases and J by 2 bases; unmatched bases: 3. Germline-derived CDR1 and CDR2 are SGHRS and YFSETQ. CDR3 size: 14 residues. DNA for the CDR3: TGCGCCAGCAGCTCTAGCGGGGACGCCTACGAGCAGTACTTC. Its translation: CASSSSGDAYEQYF.

Comments on this clonotype: A single base separates this from a much larger clone, so it may be a read error. The chain has TRBV12-3 or TRBV12-4 and TRBJ1-6, with 9 bases matching TRBD1. This CDR3 is built from 14 residues. The J segment lost 9 bases and the V segment lost 2 bases, leaving 2 bases of the junction unmatched. The CDR3 loop reads CASSLRTGVSPLHF. The CDR3 nucleotides read TGTGCCAGCAGTTTAAGGACAGGGGTTTCACCCCTCCACTTT.

This sequence joins TRBV2 and TRBJ2-1, with 11 bases aligning to TRBD1. Trimming removed 4 bases from V and 8 bases from J; junction bases left unmatched: 4. Per the germline V gene, CDR1 is SNHLY and CDR2 is FYNNEI. The CDR3 is made up of 14 amino acids. CDR3 nucleotide sequence: TGTGCCAGCAGTGGGGGGACAGGGGGTTATGAGCAGTTCTTC. This gives the protein CASSGGTGGYEQFF.

This chain uses TRBV19 with TRBJ2-7; TRBD1 aligns across 7 bases. The V segment lost 4 bases and the J segment 6 bases; nucleotides outside the gene matches: 6. The CDR3 contains 13 residues. CDR1 and CDR2 from the germline V gene are LNHDA and SQIVND (reference sequence). The CDR3 spells CASSTTGDGEQYF. The DNA for the CDR3 is TGTGCCAGTAGTACCACAGGGGACGGCGAGCAGTACTTC.

A few counts support this clonotype. Since a much larger clone is just one base distant, this may be a read error. The chain is built from TRBV5-1 and TRBJ1-1; no reliable D call. Germline CDR1 SGHRS, CDR2 YFSETQ. This CDR3 has 13 amino acids. V was shortened by 6 bases and J by 0 bases, with 9 bases between the two germline ends. In DNA form, the CDR3 reads TGCGCCAGCAACGTGGAGGTGAACACTGAAGCTTTCTTT. It yields the protein CASNVEVNTEAFF.

This clonotype has a handful of counts. The V and J genes are TRBV7-6 and TRBJ1-6; D unresolved. CDR1 and CDR2 from the germline V gene are SGHVS and FNYEAQ. This CDR3 has 15 residues. V was clipped by 2 bases and J by 8 bases, with 13 bases between them. The chain's CDR3 is CASSLNGRIDSPLHF. For the CDR3, the DNA is TGTGCCAGCAGCTTAAACGGACGGATCGATTCACCCCTCCACTTT.

In this sample, this clonotype turned up many times. V gene TRBV4-1 combines with J gene TRBJ1-1, with D tentatively TRBD1 (5 bases). The germline V gene encodes CDR1 MGHRA and CDR2 YSYEKL. The CDR3 covers 15 residues. Trimming took 6 bases from V and 3 from J, leaving 17 bases between them. The CDR3: CASSPLGPGDTEAFF. The CDR3 DNA follows: TGCGCCAGCAGTCCCCTGGGGCCGGGGGACACTGAAGCTTTCTTT.

This clonotype was recorded many times. This chain joins TRBV7-2 and TRBJ2-1, with D possibly being TRBD2 (6 bases). Trimming took 6 bases from V and 4 from J, leaving 10 bases between them. CDR1 is SGHTA and CDR2 is FQGNSA in the germline V gene. The CDR3 is 13 residues long. CDR3 in amino acids: CASRKAGYNEQFF. The CDR3 DNA sequence: TGTGCCAGCAGAAAAGCGGGTTACAATGAGCAGTTCTTC.

Ten or more counts support this clonotype. This chain links TRBV10-3 with TRBJ2-7; D not certain. Germline V gene sequence: CDR1 ENHRY, CDR2 SYGVKD. Trimming cost V 4 bases and J 5 bases, with 12 bases left between them. This CDR3 has 13 amino acids. The CDR3 nucleotides read TGTGCCATCAGTGGTCCGGGCCGAAACGAGCAGTACTTC. It is translated as CAISGPGRNEQYF.

This clonotype was observed at least ten times. The chain links TRBV7-2 to TRBJ2-3; 8 bases align to TRBD2. CDR1 is SGHTA, CDR2 FQGNSA, per germline. Unmatched junction bases numbered 9, after V lost 2 bases and J lost 14 bases. There are 13 residues in the CDR3. CDR3 residues: CASSLLAAGLVYF. The CDR3 DNA is TGTGCCAGCAGCTTACTTGCGGCGGGACTAGTGTATTTT. Combining the CDR3 with reference TRBV7-2 and TRBJ2-3 gives the whole variable domain GAGVSQSPSNKVTEKGKDVELRCDPISGHTALYWYRQSLGQGLEFLIYFQGNSAPDKSGLPSDRFSAERTGGSVSTLTIQRTQQEDSAVYLCASSLLAAGLVYFGPGTRLTVL.

As to this clonotype: Since a much larger clone is just one base distant, this may be a read error. The rearrangement joins TRBV5-1 to TRBJ1-6, with TRBD1 matching over 8 bases. The V gene's germline CDR1 is SGHRS and CDR2 YFSETQ. This CDR3 has 15 residues. The CDR3 DNA reads as TGTGCCAGCAGCTCCGAGACAGGGGACAACTCACCCCTCCACTTT. Translating gives CASSSETGDNSPLHF.

In its sample, this clonotype was seen a few times. This chain joins TRBV11-2 and TRBJ2-5, with 10 bases matching TRBD1. The germline V gene has CDR1 SGHAT and CDR2 FQNNGV. V was pared by 4 bases and J by 5 bases, with 22 bases of the junction left unmatched. The CDR3 extends over 20 amino acids. As DNA, the CDR3 is TGTGCCAGCAGCTCGTTTACCGGGACAGGGGCCAGGTGGGGATTCGAGACCCAGTACTTC. This translates into CASSSFTGTGARWGFETQYF.

V usage is TRBV4-1 and J usage is TRBJ2-4; D possibly matches TRBD1 or TRBD2 (5 bases each). This CDR3 is 21 amino acids long. V was trimmed by 0 bases and J by 2 bases, leaving 26 bases between them. From germline, CDR1 is MGHRA and CDR2 YSYEKL. CDR3 residues: CASSQDRPGTSESSSKNIQYF. The CDR3 nucleotides are TGCGCCAGCAGCCAAGATCGTCCCGGGACGAGCGAGAGTTCGTCCAAAAACATTCAGTACTTC.